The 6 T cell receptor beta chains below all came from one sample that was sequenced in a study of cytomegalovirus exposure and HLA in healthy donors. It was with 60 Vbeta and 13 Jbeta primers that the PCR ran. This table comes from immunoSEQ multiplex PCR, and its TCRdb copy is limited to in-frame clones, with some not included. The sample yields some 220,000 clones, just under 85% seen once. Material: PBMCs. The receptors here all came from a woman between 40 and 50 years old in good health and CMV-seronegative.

CDR3 residues: CAWATLQGVNSPLHF. The DNA of the CDR3 is TGTGCCTGGGCTACATTACAGGGCGTTAATTCACCCCTCCACTTT. The V and J genes are TRBV30 and TRBJ1-6, with D possibly being TRBD1 (6 bases). Germline values: CDR1 GTSNPN, CDR2 SVGIG (reference sequence). V was shortened by 5 bases and J by 6 bases, with 17 bases between the two germline ends. The CDR3 covers 15 residues. Drawing the rest from reference TRBV30 and TRBJ1-6, the complete variable domain is SQTIHQWPATLVQPVGSPLSLECTVEGTSNPNLYWYRQAAGRGLQLLFYSVGIGQISSEVPQNLSASRPQDRQFILSSKKLLLSDSGFYLCAWATLQGVNSPLHFGNGTRLTVT.

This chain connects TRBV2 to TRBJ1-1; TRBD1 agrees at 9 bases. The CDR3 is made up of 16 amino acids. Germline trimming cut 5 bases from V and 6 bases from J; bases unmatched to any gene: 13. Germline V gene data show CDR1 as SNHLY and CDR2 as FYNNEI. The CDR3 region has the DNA TGTGCCAGCAGTCCGATGGGGTTGGGACAGGGAGCTGAAGCTTTCTTT. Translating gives CASSPMGLGQGAEAFF.

The CDR3 region has the DNA TGTGCCAGCCGACTAGCGGAGAACACCGGGGAGCTGTTTTTT. The encoded protein is CASRLAENTGELFF. The chain carries TRBV6-6 and TRBJ2-2, with 9 positions matching TRBD2. The CDR3 is made up of 14 amino acids. Germline CDR1 reads MNHNY; CDR2 reads SVGAGI (reference sequence). The V and J ends lost 8 bases and 1 base, in that order; junction bases with no gene match: 2.

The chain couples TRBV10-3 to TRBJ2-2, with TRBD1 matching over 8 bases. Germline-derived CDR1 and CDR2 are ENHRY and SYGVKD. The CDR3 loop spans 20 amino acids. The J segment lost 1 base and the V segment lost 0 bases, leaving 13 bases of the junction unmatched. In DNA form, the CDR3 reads TGTGCCATCAGTGAGTCGATCGGGATTGCGGGACAGGTGAACACCGGGGAGCTGTTTTTT. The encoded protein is CAISESIGIAGQVNTGELFF.

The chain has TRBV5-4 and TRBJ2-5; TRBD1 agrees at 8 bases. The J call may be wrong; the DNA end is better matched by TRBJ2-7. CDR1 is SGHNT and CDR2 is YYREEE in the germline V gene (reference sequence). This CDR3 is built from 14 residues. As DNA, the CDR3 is TGTGCCACCGCAGACAGGGGTGACTCCTACGAGCAGTACTTC. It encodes CATADRGDSYEQYF.

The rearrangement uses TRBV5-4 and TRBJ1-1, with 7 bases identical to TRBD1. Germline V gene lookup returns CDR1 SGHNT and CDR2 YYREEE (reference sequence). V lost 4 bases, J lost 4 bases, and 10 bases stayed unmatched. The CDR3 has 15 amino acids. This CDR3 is CASSPNRGGSTEAFF. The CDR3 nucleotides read TGTGCCAGCAGCCCGAACAGGGGTGGAAGCACTGAAGCTTTCTTT.